This is a list of T cell receptor beta chains from one sample in a study of CD8+CD57+ T cells in acquired aplastic anemia. TCRdb fed the reads into MiXCR, producing one record per CDR3 protein. The sample shows hundreds of thousands of distinct CDR3 sequences, 25% to 40% of them seen only once. Specimen: sorted CD4+, CD8+, or CD8+CD57+ T cells (not recorded which) from PBMCs. The receptors shown here come from a human donor with aplastic anemia. Both conserved end residues are part of each CDR3. A D gene is named only where the DNA matches it firmly. Clone sizes are given selectively: once, few, many, or a class where the clone is expanded.

clone size	V gene	D gene	J gene	CDR3 DNA	CDR3 protein
.	TRBV20-1	.	TRBJ2-3	TGCAGTGCTAGTAAAGGTCATCACACAGATACGCAGTATTTT	CSASKGHHTDTQYF
many	TRBV19	.	TRBJ2-6	TGTGCCAGTCAGAGCAGGGGCTCTGGGGCCAACGTCCTGACTTTC	CASQSRGSGANVLTF
few	TRBV10-3	.	TRBJ1-6	TGTGCCATCGACCAATCGGGCTCCTATAATTCACCCCTCCACTTT	CAIDQSGSYNSPLHF
few	TRBV7-8	.	TRBJ1-1	TGTGCCAGCAGCGGGGGGACGGAGAACACTGAAGCTTTCTTT	CASSGGTENTEAFF
.	TRBV9	.	TRBJ2-1	TGTGCCAGCAGCCCCATCATATCAATCGGTGAGCAGTTCTTC	CASSPIISIGEQFF
few	TRBV5-6	TRBD2	TRBJ2-5	TGTGCCAGCACCCGGGGGGGGGAAGAGACCCAGTACTTC	CASTRGGEETQYF
few	TRBV3-1	TRBD1	TRBJ2-7	TGTGCCAGCAGCCCGCAATCCACAGGGGTCGAGCAGTACTTC	CASSPQSTGVEQYF
few	TRBV27	TRBD1	TRBJ1-1	TGTGCCAGCAGTTTATATTCAGGGGGCACTGAAGCTTTCTTT	CASSLYSGGTEAFF
many	TRBV7-2	.	TRBJ1-2	TGTGCCAGCAGCTCCGATGACAGGCGCTATGGCTACACCTTC	CASSSDDRRYGYTF
many	TRBV19	.	TRBJ2-7	TGTGCCAGTAGCAACCCGACTTCCTACGAGCAGTACTTC	CASSNPTSYEQYF
many	TRBV20-1	.	TRBJ1-2	TGCAGTGCTGCAGGACGATTCTATGGCTACACCTTC	CSAAGRFYGYTF
.	TRBV7-9	TRBD2	TRBJ2-4	TGTGCCAGCAGCTTAGTGGCGGGGGGAGCCAAAAACATTCAGTACTTC	CASSLVAGGAKNIQYF
.	TRBV19	.	TRBJ1-2	TGTGCCTGGAGCCCTCAGGGGTTAAGTGGCTACACCTTC	CAWSPQGLSGYTF
few	TRBV9	.	TRBJ1-2	TGTGCCAGCAGTCCTCTCCATGGCTACACCTTC	CASSPLHGYTF
.	TRBV6-1	.	TRBJ1-4	TGTGCCAGCAGCCAAGGGGGATTTGCAACTAATGAAAAACTGTTTTTT	CASSQGGFATNEKLFF
many	TRBV10-3	.	TRBJ2-5	TGTGCCATCAGCCCCGGACTAACGCAGACCCAGTACTTC	CAISPGLTQTQYF
.	TRBV29-1	.	TRBJ1-2	TGCAGCGTTGAGGGGGGTGGCGATGGCTACACCTTC	CSVEGGGDGYTF
many	TRBV7-2	.	TRBJ2-7	TGTGCCAGCAGCTTGTCGACCGAGCAGTACTTC	CASSLSTEQYF
many	TRBV29-1	.	TRBJ2-1	TGCAGCGTTTACCAGGGAAGCTCCTACAATGAGCAGTTCTTC	CSVYQGSSYNEQFF
.	TRBV10-3	.	TRBJ1-5	TGTGCCATCAGGACGGGGGGATTTAACAATCAGCCCCAGCATTTT	CAIRTGGFNNQPQHF
.	TRBV5-1	TRBD1	TRBJ2-3	TGCGCCAGCTCCCCGGGGCAGGGGGAAGATACGCAGTATTTT	CASSPGQGEDTQYF
many	TRBV24-1	TRBD1	TRBJ1-5	TGTGCCACCAGTGAAGGACAGGGGGTCGGCCAGCCCCAGCATTTT	CATSEGQGVGQPQHF
.	TRBV19	.	TRBJ2-5	TGTGCCAGTAGTATGATCGGAAGTATACAGCAAGAGACCCAGTACTTC	CASSMIGSIQQETQYF
.	TRBV2	.	TRBJ1-6	TGTGCCAGCAGTGCCTTCCGTAATTCACCCCTCCACTTT	CASSAFRNSPLHF
.	TRBV25-1	TRBD1	TRBJ1-6	TGTGCCAGCAGCCCGCCCCGACAGGGTAATTCACCCCTCCACTTT	CASSPPRQGNSPLHF
.	TRBV19	.	TRBJ1-2	TGTGCCAGTAGTCAAAGCTTGGGCTACACCTTC	CASSQSLGYTF
few	TRBV5-1	.	TRBJ2-1	TGCGCCAGCAGCCCGTCGGGGAACCACAATGAGCAGTTCTTC	CASSPSGNHNEQFF
many	TRBV29-1	.	TRBJ2-1	TGCAGCGTTGGCTCTAGCCTTGACAATGAGCAGTTCTTC	CSVGSSLDNEQFF
few	TRBV7-9	.	TRBJ1-5	TGTGCCAGCAGCTTAAATGGAGATCGGCCCCAGCATTTT	CASSLNGDRPQHF
.	TRBV5-1	.	TRBJ1-6	TGCGCCAGCAGCGACGGAGGGGCCGGTAATTCACCCCTCCACTTT	CASSDGGAGNSPLHF
many	TRBV7-9	.	TRBJ2-3	TGTGCCAGCAGCTCTAGGACCACAGATACGCAGTATTTT	CASSSRTTDTQYF
.	TRBV12-3/TRBV12-4	.	TRBJ1-4	TGTGCCAGCAGTTCCTTTCCCGGGGGGGGTGATAATGAAAAACTGTTTTTT	CASSSFPGGGDNEKLFF
.	TRBV5-5	.	TRBJ1-5	TGTGCCAGCAGCTTGGATGATTATAGCAATCAGCCCCAGCATTTT	CASSLDDYSNQPQHF
.	TRBV10-3	.	TRBJ1-1	TGTGCCAGCAGCCAAACAGCCATGAGCACTGAAGCTTTCTTT	CASSQTAMSTEAFF
.	TRBV5-6	.	TRBJ2-7	TGTGCCAGCACTCTGAGACAGACGGCCTACGAGCAGTACTTC	CASTLRQTAYEQYF
.	TRBV7-9	.	TRBJ2-7	TGTGCTAGCACCGAGAGGGCGCTAGAGCAGTACTTC	CASTERALEQYF
.	TRBV25-1	TRBD2	TRBJ2-5	TGTGCCAGCAGGATGACTAGCGGGAGTGAGACCCAGTACTTC	CASRMTSGSETQYF
many	TRBV19	TRBD1	TRBJ2-7	TGTGCCAGTAGTATACAGGGGGCGCGCGAGCAGTACTTC	CASSIQGAREQYF
.	TRBV5-1	.	TRBJ2-1	TGCGCCAGCAGCTTGGAACCGGGGCTACTATCCTACAATGAGCAGTTCTTC	CASSLEPGLLSYNEQFF
.	TRBV7-2	.	TRBJ1-6	TGTGCCACCGCCAACGGGGCAAATAGTAATTCCCCCCTCCACTTT	CATANGANSNSPLHF
many	TRBV19	TRBD1	TRBJ1-1	TGTGCCACTCGGGACAGGGGGCAAGCTTTCTTT	CATRDRGQAFF
.	TRBV5-5	.	TRBJ1-1	TGTGCCAGCAGCTTGGACCTGACCGGTGAAGCTTTCTTT	CASSLDLTGEAFF
many	TRBV19	TRBD2	TRBJ2-3	TGTGCCAGTAGACTAGCGGGAGCGGATACGCAGTATTTT	CASRLAGADTQYF
.	TRBV7-6	TRBD2	TRBJ2-3	TGTGCCAGCAGCCCCCAACTAGCGGGGCTCCCTCGGGATACGCAGTATTTT	CASSPQLAGLPRDTQYF
many	TRBV20-1	.	TRBJ2-7	TGCAGTGCTAGAGCGGGGGTAAGCTACGAGCAGTACTTC	CSARAGVSYEQYF
.	TRBV2	TRBD1	TRBJ1-1	TGTGCCAGCAGCCCCGACAGGGGCCAATCCGAGTCTTTCTTT	CASSPDRGQSESFF
once	TRBV10-2	.	TRBJ1-4	TGCGCCAGCAGGGGGAGGGGGAAGAATGAAAAACTGTTTTTT	CASRGRGKNEKLFF
.	TRBV19	TRBD1	TRBJ1-1	TGCGCCAGTAGTATCAGGGGGCGGACTGAAGCTTTCTTT	CASSIRGRTEAFF
few	TRBV4-3	.	TRBJ1-6	TGCGCCAGCAGCCAAGTCCAGGGCTTATTAGGTTCACCCCTCCACTTT	CASSQVQGLLGSPLHF
many	TRBV7-9	.	TRBJ2-7	TGTGCCAGCAGCTTAGGTGAAGGGCCCTACGAGCAGTACTTC	CASSLGEGPYEQYF
many	TRBV10-3	.	TRBJ1-1	TGTGCCATCAGTGAATCAGGGAGGGGGACTGAAGCTTTCTTT	CAISESGRGTEAFF
.	TRBV29-1	.	TRBJ1-1	TGCAGCGTGGCGTCTAATGGTAGAGAAGCTTTCTTT	CSVASNGREAFF
few	TRBV10-3	.	TRBJ1-6	TGTGCCAGCAGTTTTGATCGGTTCAGGGATAATTCACCCCTCCACTTT	CASSFDRFRDNSPLHF
many	TRBV7-2	.	TRBJ1-1	TGTGCCAGCAGACGAGTCGTGGGAGGGGCTGAAGCTTTCTTT	CASRRVVGGAEAFF
few	TRBV11-1	.	TRBJ1-1	TGTGCCAGCAGCTTAGGTCTCGTGGGGGACCTGAACACTGAAGCTTTCTTT	CASSLGLVGDLNTEAFF
.	TRBV5-1	TRBD1	TRBJ1-1	TGCGCCAGCAGCCCGACAGGGCGGAACACTGAAGCTTTCTTT	CASSPTGRNTEAFF
many	TRBV24-1	.	TRBJ2-5	TGTGCCACCAGTGAAAGCTGGACGGGACAAGAGACCCAGTACTTC	CATSESWTGQETQYF
.	TRBV7-8	TRBD1	TRBJ2-7	TGTGCCAGCAGCTTCCAAACGGGGACAGGGGGGCGATACGAGCAGTACTTC	CASSFQTGTGGRYEQYF
few	TRBV12-3/TRBV12-4	TRBD1	TRBJ2-7	TGTGCCAGCAGTTACAACAGGGGGTCCTACGAGCAGTACTTC	CASSYNRGSYEQYF